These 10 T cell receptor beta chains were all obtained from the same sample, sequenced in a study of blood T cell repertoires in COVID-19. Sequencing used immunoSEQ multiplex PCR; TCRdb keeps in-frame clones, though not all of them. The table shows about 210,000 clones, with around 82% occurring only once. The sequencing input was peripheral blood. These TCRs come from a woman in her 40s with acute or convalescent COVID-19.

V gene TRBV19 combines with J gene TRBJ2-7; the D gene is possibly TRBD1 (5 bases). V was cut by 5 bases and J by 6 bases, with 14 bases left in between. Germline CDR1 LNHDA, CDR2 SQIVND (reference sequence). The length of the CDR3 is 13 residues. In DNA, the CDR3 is TGTGCCAGTAGTGTTCAGGGTGGTGGCGAGCAGTACTTC. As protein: CASSVQGGGEQYF.

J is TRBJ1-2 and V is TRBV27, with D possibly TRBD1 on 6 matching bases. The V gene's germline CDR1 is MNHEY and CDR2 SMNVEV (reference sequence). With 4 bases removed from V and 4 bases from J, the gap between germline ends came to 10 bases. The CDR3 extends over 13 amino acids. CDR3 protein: CASSSGTTYGYTF. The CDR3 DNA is TGTGCCAGCAGTTCCGGGACAACCTATGGCTACACCTTC.

The CDR3 protein is CASSYNNEQFF. The CDR3 bases are TGTGCCAGCAGCTACAACAATGAGCAGTTCTTC. V gene TRBV7-2 combines with J gene TRBJ2-1; D is uncertain. V gave up 4 bases and J gave up 5 bases, with 3 bases separating them. Germline V gene data show CDR1 as SGHTA and CDR2 as FQGNSA. There are 11 residues in the CDR3.

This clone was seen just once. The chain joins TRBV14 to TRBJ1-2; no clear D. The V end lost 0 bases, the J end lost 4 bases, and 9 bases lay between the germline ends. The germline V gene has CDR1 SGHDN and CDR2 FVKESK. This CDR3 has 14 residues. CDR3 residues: CASSQEYEGYGYTF. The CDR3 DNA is TGTGCCAGCAGCCAAGAATATGAGGGCTATGGCTACACCTTC.

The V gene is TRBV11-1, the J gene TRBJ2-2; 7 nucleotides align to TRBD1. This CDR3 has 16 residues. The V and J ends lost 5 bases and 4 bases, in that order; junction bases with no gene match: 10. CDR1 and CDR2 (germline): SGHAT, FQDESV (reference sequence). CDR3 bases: TGTGCCAGCAGCCCCTGGGACAGATACGGCACCGGGGAGCTGTTTTTT. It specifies CASSPWDRYGTGELFF.

The CDR3, as DNA: TGTGCCAGCTCACCACTCCTGACAGGGGGCGATGAGCAGTTCTTC. Protein sequence: CASSPLLTGGDEQFF. This chain connects TRBV18 to TRBJ2-1; the match to TRBD1 covers 10 bases. V lost 1 base to trimming and J lost 8 bases; unmatched junction nucleotides: 5. This CDR3 has 15 amino acids. CDR1 is KGHSH and CDR2 is LQKENI in the germline V gene.

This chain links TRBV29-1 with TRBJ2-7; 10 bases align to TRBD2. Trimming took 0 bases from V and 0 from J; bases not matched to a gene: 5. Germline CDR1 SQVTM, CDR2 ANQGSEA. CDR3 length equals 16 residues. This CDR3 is CSVEEDLAGVSYEQYF. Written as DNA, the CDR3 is TGCAGCGTTGAAGAAGATCTAGCGGGAGTCTCCTACGAGCAGTACTTC.

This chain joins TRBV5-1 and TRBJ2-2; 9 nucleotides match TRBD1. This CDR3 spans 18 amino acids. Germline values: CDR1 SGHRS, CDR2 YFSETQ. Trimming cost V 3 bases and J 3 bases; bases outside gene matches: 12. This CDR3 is CASSSKDRGFGDTGELFF. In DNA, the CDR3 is TGCGCCAGCAGCTCGAAGGACAGGGGCTTCGGGGACACCGGGGAGCTGTTTTTT. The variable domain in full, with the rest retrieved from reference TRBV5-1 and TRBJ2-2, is KAGVTQTPRYLIKTRGQQVTLSCSPISGHRSVSWYQQTPGQGLQFLFEYFSETQRNKGNFPGRFSGRQFSNSRSEMNVSTLELGDSALYLCASSSKDRGFGDTGELFFGEGSRLTVL.

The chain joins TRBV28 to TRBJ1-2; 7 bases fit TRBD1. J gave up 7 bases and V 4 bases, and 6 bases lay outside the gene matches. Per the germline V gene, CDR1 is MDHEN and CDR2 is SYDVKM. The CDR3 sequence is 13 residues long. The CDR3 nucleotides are TGTGCCAGCAGTTCAGACAGGGTTCGTGGCTACACCTTC. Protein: CASSSDRVRGYTF.

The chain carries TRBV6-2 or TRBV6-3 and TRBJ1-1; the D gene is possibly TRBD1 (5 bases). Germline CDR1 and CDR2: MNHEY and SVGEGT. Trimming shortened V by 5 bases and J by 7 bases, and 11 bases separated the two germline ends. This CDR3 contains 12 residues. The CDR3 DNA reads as TGTGCCAGCAGTCTAGACAGCTTTGAAGCTTTCTTT. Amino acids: CASSLDSFEAFF.